This TCR beta chain was recovered during a study of T cell responses to AZD1222 COVID-19 vaccine. Clones were sequenced by immunoSEQ multiplex PCR, and TCRdb holds only the in-frame ones, with some missing. The data show roughly 70,000 clones, with roughly 89% seen just once and about 2.5% held by the top ten. Germline lookup yields CDR1 LNHNV and CDR2 YYDKDF (reference sequence). CDR3 length: 17 amino acids. V shed 1 base and J shed 0 bases, with 12 bases lying between them. The input for sequencing was peripheral blood, taken on day 0 of AZD1222 vaccination. This rearrangement joins TRBV15 to TRBJ2-2; no definite D call. This receptor was taken from an adult in good health. For the CDR3, the DNA is TGTGCCACCAGCAGAGTGTATAAGACGGCGAACACCGGGGAGCTGTTTTTT. Protein: CATSRVYKTANTGELFF. The full variable domain, rest sourced from reference TRBV15 and TRBJ2-2, is DAMVIQNPRYQVTQFGKPVTLSCSQTLNHNVMYWYQQKSSQAPKLLFHYYDKDFNNEADTPDNFQSRRPNTSFCFLDIRSPGLGDTAMYLCATSRVYKTANTGELFFGEGSRLTVL.